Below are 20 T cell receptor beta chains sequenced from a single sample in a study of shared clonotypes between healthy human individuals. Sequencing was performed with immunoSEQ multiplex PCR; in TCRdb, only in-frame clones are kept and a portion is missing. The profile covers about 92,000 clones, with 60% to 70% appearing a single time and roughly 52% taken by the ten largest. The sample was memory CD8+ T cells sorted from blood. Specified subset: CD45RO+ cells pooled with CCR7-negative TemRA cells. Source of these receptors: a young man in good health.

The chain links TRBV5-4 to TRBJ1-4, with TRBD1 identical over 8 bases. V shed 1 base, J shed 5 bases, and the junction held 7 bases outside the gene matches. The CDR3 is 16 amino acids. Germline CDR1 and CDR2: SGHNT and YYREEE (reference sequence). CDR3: CASSLKRTGNNEKLFF. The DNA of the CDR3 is TGTGCCAGCAGCTTGAAGAGGACAGGGAACAATGAAAAACTGTTTTTT. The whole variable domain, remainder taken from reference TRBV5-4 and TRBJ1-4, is ETGVTQSPTHLIKTRGQQVTLRCSSQSGHNTVSWYQQALGQGPQFIFQYYREEENGRGNFPPRFSGLQFPNYSSELNVNALELDDSALYLCASSLKRTGNNEKLFFGSGTQLSVL.

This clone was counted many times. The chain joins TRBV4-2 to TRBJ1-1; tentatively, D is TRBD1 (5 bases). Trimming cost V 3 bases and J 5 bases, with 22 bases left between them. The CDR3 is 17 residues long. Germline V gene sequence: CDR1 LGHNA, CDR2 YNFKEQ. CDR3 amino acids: CASSHRLGRRRMTEAFF. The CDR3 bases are TGTGCCAGCAGCCACCGTTTGGGGCGCCGGAGGATGACTGAAGCTTTCTTT.

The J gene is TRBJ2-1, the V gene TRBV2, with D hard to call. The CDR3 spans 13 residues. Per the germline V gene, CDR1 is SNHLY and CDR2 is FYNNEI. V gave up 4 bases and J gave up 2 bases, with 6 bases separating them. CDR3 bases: TGTGCCAGCAGTGGGATCACCTACAATGAGCAGTTCTTC. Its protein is CASSGITYNEQFF.

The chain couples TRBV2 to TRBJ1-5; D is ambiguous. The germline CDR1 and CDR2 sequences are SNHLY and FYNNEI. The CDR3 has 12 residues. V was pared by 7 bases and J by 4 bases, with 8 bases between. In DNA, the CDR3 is TGTGCCAGCACCGCGGGAAATCAGCCCCAGCATTTT. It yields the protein CASTAGNQPQHF. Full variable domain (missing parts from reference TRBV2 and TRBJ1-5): EPEVTQTPSHQVTQMGQEVILRCVPISNHLYFYWYRQILGQKVEFLVSFYNNEISEKSEIFDDQFSVERPDGSNFTLKIRSTKLEDSAMYFCASTAGNQPQHFGDGTRLSIL.

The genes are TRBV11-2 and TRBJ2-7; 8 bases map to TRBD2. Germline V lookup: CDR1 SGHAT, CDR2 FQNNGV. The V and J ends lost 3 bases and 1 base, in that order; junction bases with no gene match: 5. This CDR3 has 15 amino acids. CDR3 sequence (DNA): TGTGCCAGCAGCTTTGGGGGGACTAGTTCCTACGAGCAGTACTTC. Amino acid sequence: CASSFGGTSSYEQYF.

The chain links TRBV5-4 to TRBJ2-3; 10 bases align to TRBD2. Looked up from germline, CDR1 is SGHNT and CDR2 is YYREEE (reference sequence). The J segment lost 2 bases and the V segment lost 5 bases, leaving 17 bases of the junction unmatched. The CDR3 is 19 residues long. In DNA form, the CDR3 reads TGTGCCAGCAGTGTACCGGGACTAGCGTCACCGAGGAACACAGATACGCAGTATTTT. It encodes CASSVPGLASPRNTDTQYF. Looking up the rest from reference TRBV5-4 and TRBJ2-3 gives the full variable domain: ETGVTQSPTHLIKTRGQQVTLRCSSQSGHNTVSWYQQALGQGPQFIFQYYREEENGRGNFPPRFSGLQFPNYSSELNVNALELDDSALYLCASSVPGLASPRNTDTQYFGPGTRLTVL.

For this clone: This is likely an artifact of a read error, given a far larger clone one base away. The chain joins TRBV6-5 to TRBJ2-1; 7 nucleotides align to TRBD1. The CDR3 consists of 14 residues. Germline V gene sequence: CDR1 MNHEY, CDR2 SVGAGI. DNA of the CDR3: TGTGCCGGCAGTTCATCGACAGGGCGCAATGAGCAGTTCTTC. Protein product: CAGSSSTGRNEQFF.

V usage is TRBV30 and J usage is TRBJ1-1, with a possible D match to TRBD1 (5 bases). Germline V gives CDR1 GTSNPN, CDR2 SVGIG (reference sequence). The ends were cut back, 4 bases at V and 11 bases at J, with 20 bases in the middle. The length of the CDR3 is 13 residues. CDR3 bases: TGTGCCTGGACCCCGGGGCTTCTCGAGAAGGCTTTCTTT. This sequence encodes CAWTPGLLEKAFF.

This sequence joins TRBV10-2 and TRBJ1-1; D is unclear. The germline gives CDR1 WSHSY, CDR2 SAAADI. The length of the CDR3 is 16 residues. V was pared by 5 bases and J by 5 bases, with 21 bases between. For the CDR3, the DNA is TGCGCCAGCAGTCGAACCTGGACGCCAAGTGGGACTGAAGCTTTCTTT. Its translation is CASSRTWTPSGTEAFF.

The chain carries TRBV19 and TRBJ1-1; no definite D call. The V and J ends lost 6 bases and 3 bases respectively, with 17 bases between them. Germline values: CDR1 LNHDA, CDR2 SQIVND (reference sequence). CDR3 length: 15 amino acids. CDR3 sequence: CASRIGKNRYTEAFF. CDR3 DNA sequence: TGTGCCAGTAGAATCGGAAAAAACCGTTACACTGAAGCTTTCTTT.

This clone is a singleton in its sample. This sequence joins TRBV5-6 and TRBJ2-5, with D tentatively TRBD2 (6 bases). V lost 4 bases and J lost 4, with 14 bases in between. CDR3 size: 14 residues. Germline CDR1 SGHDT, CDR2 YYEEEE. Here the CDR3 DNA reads TGTGCCAGCAGCCCAAGGGGCGGGATAGAGACCCAGTACTTC. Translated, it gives CASSPRGGIETQYF.

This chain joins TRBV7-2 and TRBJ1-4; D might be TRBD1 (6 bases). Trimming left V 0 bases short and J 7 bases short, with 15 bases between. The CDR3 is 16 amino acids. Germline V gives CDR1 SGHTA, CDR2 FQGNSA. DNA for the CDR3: TGTGCCAGCAGCTTAGCGGGGGGCAGGGTCGGTGAAAAACTGTTTTTT. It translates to CASSLAGGRVGEKLFF.

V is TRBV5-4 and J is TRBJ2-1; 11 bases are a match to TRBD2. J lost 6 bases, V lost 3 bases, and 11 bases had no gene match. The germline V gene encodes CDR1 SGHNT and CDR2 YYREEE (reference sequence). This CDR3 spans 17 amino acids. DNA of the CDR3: TGTGCCAGCAGCTACCTTAGCGGGAGGGCCGCCTTCAATGAGCAGTTCTTC. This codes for CASSYLSGRAAFNEQFF.

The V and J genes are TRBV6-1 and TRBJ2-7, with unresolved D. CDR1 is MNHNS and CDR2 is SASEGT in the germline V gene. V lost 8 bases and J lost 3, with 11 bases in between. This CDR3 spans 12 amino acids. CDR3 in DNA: TGTGCCAGCCGGAACATCGGCTACGAGCAGTACTTC. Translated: CASRNIGYEQYF.

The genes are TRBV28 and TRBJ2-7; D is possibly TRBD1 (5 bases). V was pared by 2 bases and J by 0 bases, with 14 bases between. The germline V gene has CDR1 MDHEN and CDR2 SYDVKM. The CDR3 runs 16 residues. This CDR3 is CASSLPQGLSSYEQYF. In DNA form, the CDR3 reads TGTGCCAGCAGTTTACCCCAGGGTCTCTCCTCCTACGAGCAGTACTTC.

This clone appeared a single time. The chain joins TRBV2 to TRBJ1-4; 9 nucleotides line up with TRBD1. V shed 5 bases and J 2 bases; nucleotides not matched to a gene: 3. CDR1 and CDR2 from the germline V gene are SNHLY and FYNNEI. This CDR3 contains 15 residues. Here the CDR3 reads CASSNRGLTNEKLFF. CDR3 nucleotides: TGTGCCAGCAGTAACAGGGGGCTCACTAATGAAAAACTGTTTTTT.

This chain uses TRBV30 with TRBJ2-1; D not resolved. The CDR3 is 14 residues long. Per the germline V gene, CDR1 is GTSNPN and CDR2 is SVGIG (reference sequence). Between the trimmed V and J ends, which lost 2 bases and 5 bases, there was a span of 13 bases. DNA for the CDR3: TGTGCCTGGAGTTACGCGTCGTCTGACAATGAGCAGTTCTTC. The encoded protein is CAWSYASSDNEQFF.

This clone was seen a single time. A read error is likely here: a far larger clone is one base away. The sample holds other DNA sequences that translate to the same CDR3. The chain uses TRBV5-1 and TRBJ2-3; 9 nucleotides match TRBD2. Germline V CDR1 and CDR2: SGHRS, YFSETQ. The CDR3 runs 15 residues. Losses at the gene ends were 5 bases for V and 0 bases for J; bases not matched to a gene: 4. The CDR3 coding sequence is TGCGCCAGCAGTTTAACTAGCGGGAGCACAGATACGCAGTATTTT. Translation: CASSLTSGSTDTQYF.

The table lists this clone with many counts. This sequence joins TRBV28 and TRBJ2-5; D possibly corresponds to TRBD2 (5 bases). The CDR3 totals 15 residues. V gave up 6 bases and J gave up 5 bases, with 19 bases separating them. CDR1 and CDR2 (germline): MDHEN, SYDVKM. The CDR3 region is CASRQAGLEAETQYF. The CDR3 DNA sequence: TGTGCCAGCAGACAAGCAGGTCTGGAGGCGGAGACCCAGTACTTC.

CDR3 region: CASSWRGDPGRYTF. CDR3 nucleotides: TGTGCCAGTAGTTGGCGGGGTGACCCGGGTCGCTACACCTTC. The chain combines TRBV19 with TRBJ1-2; D not certain. The V gene's germline CDR1 is LNHDA and CDR2 SQIVND (reference sequence). V shed 5 bases and J shed 9 bases, with 19 bases lying between them. CDR3 length: 14 residues.